What follows are 17 T cell receptor beta chains derived from one specimen sequenced in a study of identical twins. A single record per CDR3 protein comes from TCRdb applying MiXCR to the 5' RACE reads. Of hundreds of thousands of distinct CDR3 sequences listed, around a sixth are singletons. The same data also contributed to another study, on T cells expressing NK-cell markers.

Sequencing was performed on PBMCs. Receptors were obtained from a woman under 30 in good health.

This clonotype came up a few times. The V and J genes are TRBV20-1 and TRBJ1-2; D not resolved. Germline V gene lookup returns CDR1 DFQATT and CDR2 SNEGSKA (reference sequence). The CDR3 is 13 amino acids. Trimming pared 2 bases from V and 13 bases from J, leaving 20 bases between. The CDR3 here is CSARPREALRSTF. The CDR3 nucleotides are TGCAGTGCTAGACCAAGGGAGGCCTTGAGGAGCACCTTC.

V and J are TRBV19 and TRBJ1-1, with a possible D match to TRBD1 (5 bases). Deletions cut 7 bases from V and 6 bases from J, with 18 bases between. In germline, CDR1 is LNHDA, CDR2 SQIVND (reference sequence). The CDR3 is 14 amino acids. CDR3 residues: CASKLQALGAEAFF. The CDR3 nucleotides are TGTGCCAGTAAACTACAGGCGCTGGGCGCTGAAGCTTTCTTT.

V and J are TRBV20-1 and TRBJ2-1, with TRBD2 matching over 9 bases. J gave up 5 bases and V 2 bases, and 13 bases lay outside the gene matches. The CDR3 has 17 amino acids. Germline V gene data show CDR1 as DFQATT and CDR2 as SNEGSKA (reference sequence). CDR3 amino acids: CSARMASGVKAHNEQFF. CDR3 coding DNA: TGCAGTGCTAGAATGGCTAGCGGGGTTAAAGCGCACAATGAGCAGTTCTTC.

The chain recombines TRBV20-1 with TRBJ1-2; 7 positions agree with TRBD1. The V gene's germline CDR1 is DFQATT and CDR2 SNEGSKA (reference sequence). The CDR3 spans 12 residues. Germline trimming cut 4 bases from V and 7 bases from J; bases unmatched to any gene: 6. CDR3 residues: CSAINRGGGYTF. CDR3 coding DNA: TGCAGTGCTATAAACAGGGGAGGTGGCTACACCTTC.

This chain uses TRBV7-9 with TRBJ2-3, with TRBD2 matching 9 bases. The CDR3 has 14 residues. V was clipped by 8 bases and J by 2 bases; unmatched bases: 5. Germline V lookup: CDR1 SEHNR, CDR2 FQNEAQ (reference sequence). CDR3 sequence: CASGTSHITDTQYF. The CDR3 nucleotides are TGTGCCAGCGGGACTAGCCACATCACAGATACGCAGTATTTT.

The chain is built from TRBV20-1 and TRBJ1-1, with 8 bases identical to TRBD1. The CDR3 extends over 15 amino acids. Germline loops: CDR1 DFQATT, CDR2 SNEGSKA (reference sequence). V lost 1 base, J lost 3 bases, and 7 bases stayed unmatched. The CDR3 is CSARGIPTGDTEAFF. CDR3 nucleotides: TGCAGTGCTAGAGGCATCCCGACAGGGGACACTGAAGCTTTCTTT.

J is TRBJ2-7 and V is TRBV6-1; D uncertain. CDR3 size: 14 residues. Germline V lookup: CDR1 MNHNS, CDR2 SASEGT. Trimming pared 7 bases from V and 0 bases from J, leaving 13 bases between. CDR3 sequence reads: CASTWAASSYEQYF. The CDR3 coding sequence is TGTGCCAGCACCTGGGCAGCGAGCTCCTACGAGCAGTACTTC.

The CDR3 sequence is CASSEGLARRSTDTQYF. DNA for the CDR3: TGCGCCAGCAGCGAGGGACTAGCGAGACGAAGCACAGATACGCAGTATTTT. This rearrangement joins TRBV10-2 to TRBJ2-3; TRBD2 matches 10 bases. The CDR3 runs 17 residues. With V trimmed by 6 bases and J by 0 bases, 9 bases remained unmatched. Germline CDR1 reads WSHSY; CDR2 reads SAAADI.

The V and J genes are TRBV7-8 and TRBJ2-2; 7 positions agree with TRBD2. Germline CDR1 is SGHVS and CDR2 is FQNEAQ. This CDR3 comprises 17 residues. J lost 6 bases, V lost 2 bases, and 12 bases had no gene match. CDR3 nucleotide sequence: TGTGCCAGCAGCTTAAACGAGGACCTAGCGGAAGCCGGGGAGCTGTTTTTT. The encoded protein is CASSLNEDLAEAGELFF.

This clonotype was seen a handful of times. CDR3 DNA sequence: TGTGCCAGCAGCTCCAGACTAGCGGGGGGAACCTACGAGCAGTACTTC. Its translation: CASSSRLAGGTYEQYF. The chain employs TRBV5-6 and TRBJ2-7; 13 positions match TRBD2. Trimming took 3 bases from V and 2 from J; bases not matched to a gene: 5. This CDR3 region has 16 residues. Per germline, CDR1 SGHDT and CDR2 YYEEEE.

The V call is TRBV12-3 or TRBV12-4, the J call TRBJ1-1, with D hard to call. This CDR3 comprises 14 residues. V was cut by 7 bases and J by 1 base, with 13 bases left in between. The CDR3 nucleotides are TGTGCCAGCAACTTGGGCACCAGGAACACTGAAGCTTTCTTT. As protein: CASNLGTRNTEAFF.

This clonotype was counted a few times. This chain uses TRBV19 with TRBJ1-2, with TRBD1 matching over 8 bases. After removal of 3 bases from V and 4 bases from J, the junction contained 7 bases not matched to a gene. CDR3 size: 15 residues. The germline gives CDR1 LNHDA, CDR2 SQIVND (reference sequence). CDR3 sequence (DNA): TGTGCCAGTAGTATGTACTCGACAGGGGTCTATGGCTACACCTTC. Its protein is CASSMYSTGVYGYTF.

This clonotype was seen only once. This chain uses TRBV20-1 with TRBJ2-2; no reliable D call. CDR1 and CDR2 (germline): DFQATT, SNEGSKA (reference sequence). There are 12 residues in the CDR3. Trimming shortened V by 5 bases and J by 6 bases, and 10 bases separated the two germline ends. CDR3 nucleotide sequence: TGCAGTGCTTCAGGACCACCCGGGGAGCTGTTTTTT. This gives the protein CSASGPPGELFF.

The chain links TRBV6-5 to TRBJ2-6; no clear D. CDR3 size: 13 residues. Trimming shortened V by 2 bases and J by 3 bases, and 2 bases separated the two germline ends. CDR1 and CDR2 (germline): MNHEY, SVGAGI. CDR3: CASSYHGANVLTF. In DNA, the CDR3 is TGTGCCAGCAGTTACCATGGGGCCAACGTCCTGACTTTC.

This clonotype was counted only a few times. V is TRBV20-1 and J is TRBJ1-2, with a possible D match to TRBD1 (6 bases). V lost 3 bases to trimming and J lost 5 bases, with 16 bases between them. Looked up from germline, CDR1 is DFQATT and CDR2 is SNEGSKA (reference sequence). The CDR3 extends over 14 amino acids. CDR3 bases: TGCAGTGCTAGCCGGGACAACGGGAAATATGGCTACACCTTC. Translation gives CSASRDNGKYGYTF.

This clonotype has more than one count but fewer than ten. The chain carries TRBV12-3 or TRBV12-4 and TRBJ2-1, with unresolved D. V was shortened by 1 base and J by 7 bases, with 8 bases between the two germline ends. The CDR3 extends over 13 amino acids. The CDR3 reads CASSLGQRNEQFF. The DNA of the CDR3 is TGTGCCAGCAGTTTAGGACAAAGAAATGAGCAGTTCTTC.

This clonotype was picked up a small number of times. The V call is TRBV29-1, the J call TRBJ2-4; D call uncertain. Germline V gives CDR1 SQVTM, CDR2 ANQGSEA. Trimming stripped 4 bases from V and 4 bases from J, with 8 bases between. The CDR3 contains 12 residues. Written as DNA, the CDR3 is TGCAGCGTTGGCCAGGCTAAAAACATTCAGTACTTC. Residues: CSVGQAKNIQYF.